This is a list of T cell receptor beta chains from one sample in a study of cytomegalovirus exposure and HLA in healthy donors. The data were produced by immunoSEQ multiplex PCR, yet TCRdb's version contains in-frame clones alone and is incomplete. In the table there are around 63,000 clones, under 85% of which are singletons. What was sequenced was PBMCs. All receptors derive from a woman aged 25-40 years in good health and CMV-seronegative. CDR3s include the opening cysteine and the closing phenylalanine or tryptophan. D genes are given only for firm matches. The size entry is marked missing in some rows and otherwise reads once, few, many or a size class.

v_gene	abundance	d_gene	j_gene	CDR3nt	CDR3aa
TRBV7-2	.	.	TRBJ1-5	TGTGCCAGCAGCTTGGTGGCAGGGGGCAATCAGCCCCAGCATTTT	CASSLVAGGNQPQHF
TRBV19	.	.	TRBJ1-5	TGTGCCAGTAGTATAGGGCAGCCCAGGGGAGACAGAAATCAGCCCCAGCATTTT	CASSIGQPRGDRNQPQHF
TRBV5-1	.	TRBD2	TRBJ2-7	TGCGCCAGCAGCCCCGGGTGGGGGGGGACCTACGAGCAGTACTTC	CASSPGWGGTYEQYF
TRBV9	few	TRBD2	TRBJ2-1	TGTGCCAGCAGCGTGAACTTAGGGACTAGCGGGAATGAGCAGTTCTTC	CASSVNLGTSGNEQFF
TRBV15	.	.	TRBJ1-2	TGTGCCACCAGCAGGGAGAGACCAGCCCCTGCGGGCTTTTATCCTCGGGATGGCTACACCTTC	CATSRERPAPAGFYPRDGYTF
TRBV7-2	.	TRBD1	TRBJ1-2	TGTGCCAGCAGCCTGGGGACAGGGGGAGGCTACACCTTC	CASSLGTGGGYTF
TRBV5-1	.	.	TRBJ2-3	TGCGCCAGCAGCCCGACAGGCTCTAGCACAGATACGCAGTATTTT	CASSPTGSSTDTQYF
TRBV7-9	.	.	TRBJ1-4	TGTGCCAGCAGCCCGACGCTAAGGGGACTGTTTTTT	CASSPTLRGLFF
TRBV4-3	.	.	TRBJ2-1	TGCGCCAGCAGCCAAGACGGCGGGGAATCCTACAATGAGCAGTTCTTC	CASSQDGGESYNEQFF
TRBV5-4	.	TRBD1	TRBJ2-2	TGTGCCAGCAGCAGGGCAGGGGGGAACACCGGGGAGCTGTTTTTT	CASSRAGGNTGELFF
TRBV5-1	.	.	TRBJ2-5	TGCGCCAGCAGCTTGGCCGCGGGGGCGGAGACCCAGTACTTC	CASSLAAGAETQYF
TRBV10-1	.	TRBD2	TRBJ2-5	TGCGCCAGCAGCCGGACTAGCGGGGCGGAGACCCAGTACTTC	CASSRTSGAETQYF
TRBV12-5	once	TRBD1	TRBJ2-3	TGTGCTAGTGCCCCCGGGGACAGGGGGCGTAGCACAGATACGCAGTATTTT	CASAPGDRGRSTDTQYF
TRBV7-9	.	.	TRBJ1-1	TGTGCCAGCAGCTTAGTTGGCAGGGAGGGAAGCACTGAAGCTTTCTTT	CASSLVGREGSTEAFF
TRBV28	.	TRBD1	TRBJ2-1	TGTGCCAGCAGCTCCCGTTGGACAGGGGGGGATGAGCAGTTCTTC	CASSSRWTGGDEQFF
TRBV9	.	.	TRBJ2-3	TGTGCCAGCAGCCCGAGGCCGGCCCCCACAGATACGCAGTATTTT	CASSPRPAPTDTQYF
TRBV5-6	.	.	TRBJ1-2	TGTGCCAGCACCCAGGAGGTAGGCTTTTATGGCTACACCTTC	CASTQEVGFYGYTF
TRBV9	.	.	TRBJ2-7	TGTGCCAGCAGCCCCAGGACTGATAACTCCTACGAGCAGTACTTC	CASSPRTDNSYEQYF